These 11 T cell receptor beta chains originate from one sample sequenced in a study of cytomegalovirus exposure and HLA in healthy donors. 60 Vbeta and 13 Jbeta primers were used in PCR. The data were produced by immunoSEQ multiplex PCR, yet TCRdb's version contains in-frame clones alone and is incomplete. The sample yields about 100,000 clones, 60% to 75% seen once. Sequencing used PBMCs. These receptors came from a man aged 25-40 years in good health and CMV-seronegative.

In its sample, this clone was seen a few times. The chain employs TRBV19 and TRBJ1-3; the D is unclear. The germline V and J ends were trimmed by 10 bases and 0 bases, with 13 bases remaining between them. The germline V gene has CDR1 LNHDA and CDR2 SQIVND (reference sequence). CDR3 size: 14 residues. The CDR3: CATQMGSSGNTIYF. The CDR3 nucleotides are TGTGCCACTCAAATGGGCAGCTCTGGAAACACCATATATTTT.

This sequence joins TRBV9 and TRBJ2-1, with 8 bases aligning to TRBD1. The CDR3 has 14 residues. V gave up 0 bases and J gave up 8 bases; unmatched junction bases: 4. CDR1 is SGDLS and CDR2 is YYNGEE in the germline V gene. This chain's CDR3 is CASSVAGGGHEQFF. In DNA, the CDR3 is TGTGCCAGCAGCGTAGCAGGGGGCGGACATGAGCAGTTCTTC.

The chain carries TRBV28 and TRBJ1-3; weak D call: TRBD1 (5 bases). CDR1 is MDHEN, CDR2 SYDVKM, per germline. V was clipped by 6 bases and J by 0 bases, with 12 bases between them. The CDR3 is 15 amino acids. The CDR3 bases are TGTGCCAGCAGCCTCTTCGGGGGCTCTGGAAACACCATATATTTT. Its protein product is CASSLFGGSGNTIYF.

This chain uses TRBV28 with TRBJ1-5; tentative D call: TRBD1 (5 bases). V lost 0 bases, J lost 7 bases, and 10 bases lay in between. The CDR3 runs to 14 residues. In germline, CDR1 is MDHEN, CDR2 SYDVKM. CDR3 nucleotides: TGTGCCAGCAGTTTATGGGGGCAGGGACAGCCCCAGCATTTT. This translates into CASSLWGQGQPQHF.

The chain employs TRBV5-5 and TRBJ2-5, with a tentative D call TRBD1 (6 bases). Germline V gene lookup returns CDR1 SGHKS and CDR2 YYEKEE (reference sequence). The CDR3 runs to 14 residues. The V end was cut by 1 base, the J end by 2 bases, with 9 bases between. This CDR3 reads CASSLWDIQETQYF. The CDR3 nucleotides are TGTGCCAGCAGCTTGTGGGACATACAAGAGACCCAGTACTTC.

A remark on this clone: Other DNA sequences in this specimen translate into the identical CDR3. V and J are TRBV19 and TRBJ2-7; the match to TRBD1 covers 7 bases. Looked up from germline, CDR1 is LNHDA and CDR2 is SQIVND (reference sequence). J was trimmed by 2 bases and V by 5 bases; bases with no gene match: 3. CDR3 length: 13 residues. CDR3 sequence (DNA): TGTGCCAGTAGTGGGGACAGCGCCTACGAGCAGTACTTC. Amino acids: CASSGDSAYEQYF.

The J gene is TRBJ1-1, the V gene TRBV2; D not certain. The germline V and J ends were trimmed by 0 bases and 10 bases, with 15 bases remaining between them. The CDR3 spans 14 residues. The germline V gene has CDR1 SNHLY and CDR2 FYNNEI. The CDR3 DNA follows: TGTGCCAGCAGTGAAGCGCTCCCTGGACTGGGAGCTTTCTTT. Its translation is CASSEALPGLGAFF.

This clone was observed once. An end of the junction differs from the germline gene, which may be a read error. This rearrangement joins TRBV7-9 to TRBJ1-1; possibly TRBD1 for D (6 bases). Germline lookup yields CDR1 SEHNR and CDR2 FQNEAQ (reference sequence). This CDR3 comprises 13 residues. CDR3 in DNA: TGTTCCAGCAGAACAGGGTCGGGTGGTGAAGCTTTCTTT. Translating it yields CSSRTGSGGEAFF.

The rearrangement uses TRBV14 and TRBJ1-2; no definite D call. Germline V CDR1 and CDR2: SGHDN, FVKESK. The CDR3 has 13 amino acids. Trimming shortened V by 1 base and J by 2 bases, and 5 bases separated the two germline ends. Here the CDR3 DNA reads TGTGCCAGCAGCCAAGGGCAGAACTATGGCTACACCTTC. Translated: CASSQGQNYGYTF. The full variable domain, rest sourced from reference TRBV14 and TRBJ1-2, is EAGVTQFPSHSVIEKGQTVTLRCDPISGHDNLYWYRRVMGKEIKFLLHFVKESKQDESGMPNNRFLAERTGGTYSTLKVQPAELEDSGVYFCASSQGQNYGYTFGSGTRLTVV.

The V call is TRBV19, the J call TRBJ1-1, with a weak D call TRBD1 (5 bases). This CDR3 is built from 14 residues. The germline V gene encodes CDR1 LNHDA and CDR2 SQIVND (reference sequence). With 10 bases removed from V and 1 base from J, the gap between germline ends came to 16 bases. The CDR3 region is CATSRGRGNTEAFF. In nucleotides, the CDR3 is TGTGCCACCTCCCGCGGGAGGGGGAACACTGAAGCTTTCTTT.

The gene calls are TRBV28 and TRBJ2-2, with D unclear. V was clipped by 8 bases and J by 5 bases, with 9 bases between them. The CDR3 covers 12 residues. Germline CDR1 is MDHEN and CDR2 is SYDVKM. The DNA of the CDR3 is TGTGCCAGCCTGGAGCCGACCGGGGAGCTGTTTTTT. Residues: CASLEPTGELFF.